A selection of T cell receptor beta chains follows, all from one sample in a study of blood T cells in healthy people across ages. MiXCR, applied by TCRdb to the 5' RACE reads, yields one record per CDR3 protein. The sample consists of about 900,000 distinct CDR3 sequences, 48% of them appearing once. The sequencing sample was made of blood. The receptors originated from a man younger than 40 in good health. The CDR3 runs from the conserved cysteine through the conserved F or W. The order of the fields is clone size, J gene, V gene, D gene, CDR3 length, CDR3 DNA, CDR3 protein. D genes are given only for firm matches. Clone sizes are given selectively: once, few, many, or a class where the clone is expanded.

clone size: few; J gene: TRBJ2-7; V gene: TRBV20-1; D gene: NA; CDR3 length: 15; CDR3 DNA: TGCAGTGCTGCGATTGAACGGGGGATGTCCTACGAGCAGTACTTC; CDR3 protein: CSAAIERGMSYEQYF
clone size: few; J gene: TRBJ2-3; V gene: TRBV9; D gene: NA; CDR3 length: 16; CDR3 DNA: TGTGCCAGCAGCGTAGACGAGGGGGTAGCCACAGATACGCAGTATTTT; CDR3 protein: CASSVDEGVATDTQYF
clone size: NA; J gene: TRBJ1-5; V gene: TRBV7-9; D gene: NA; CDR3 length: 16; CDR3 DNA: TGTGCCAGCAGCTTAGGGTCCCAGGGGACGGCTCAGCCCCAGCATTTT; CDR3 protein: CASSLGSQGTAQPQHF
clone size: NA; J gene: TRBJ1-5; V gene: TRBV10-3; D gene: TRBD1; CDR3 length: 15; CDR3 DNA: TGTGCCATCAGTGAGAGGACAGGTGAAAATCAGCCCCAGCATTTT; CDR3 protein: CAISERTGENQPQHF
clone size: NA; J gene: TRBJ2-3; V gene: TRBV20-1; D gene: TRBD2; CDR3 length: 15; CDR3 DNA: TGCAGTGCTGCGGAGCGGGGGGCCAGCACAGATACGCAGTATTTT; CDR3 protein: CSAAERGASTDTQYF
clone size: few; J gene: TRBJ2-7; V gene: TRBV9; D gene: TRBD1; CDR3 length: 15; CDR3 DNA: TGTGCCAGCAGTCCGGGACAGATGAGCTCCTACGAGCAGTACTTC; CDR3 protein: CASSPGQMSSYEQYF
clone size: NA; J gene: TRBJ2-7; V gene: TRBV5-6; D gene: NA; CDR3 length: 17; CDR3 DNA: TGTGCCAGCAGCTTGCGAGGGCAGGCCCGAAGCTCCTACGAGCAGTACTTC; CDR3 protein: CASSLRGQARSSYEQYF
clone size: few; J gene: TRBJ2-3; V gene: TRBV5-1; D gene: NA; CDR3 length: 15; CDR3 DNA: TGCGCCAGCAGCTTGGAGGGCCCCTCCTGGGACCCGCAGTATTTT; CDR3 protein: CASSLEGPSWDPQYF
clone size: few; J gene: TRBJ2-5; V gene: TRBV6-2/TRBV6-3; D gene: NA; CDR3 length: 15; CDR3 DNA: TGTGCCAGCAGTTACACTGACTGGTACTCAGAGACCCAGTACTTC; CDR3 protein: CASSYTDWYSETQYF
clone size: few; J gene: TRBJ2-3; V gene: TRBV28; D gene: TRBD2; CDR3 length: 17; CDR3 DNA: TGTGCCAGCAGTCCCCCCCGGGCGGGGGGGAAGACAGATACGCAGTATTTT; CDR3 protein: CASSPPRAGGKTDTQYF
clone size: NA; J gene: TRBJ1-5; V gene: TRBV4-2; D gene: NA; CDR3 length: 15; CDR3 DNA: TGTGCCAGCAGCCAACTCGACAGTAGCAATCAGCCCCAGCATTTT; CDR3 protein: CASSQLDSSNQPQHF
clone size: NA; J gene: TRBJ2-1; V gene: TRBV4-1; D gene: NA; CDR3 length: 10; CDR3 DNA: TGCGCCAGCAGCCAAGAGGAGGTGTTCTTC; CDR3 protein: CASSQEEVFF
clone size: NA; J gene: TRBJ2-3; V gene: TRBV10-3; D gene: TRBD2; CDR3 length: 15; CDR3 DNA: TGTGCCATCAGTGAGTACGGGACTACCACAGATACGCAGTATTTT; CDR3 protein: CAISEYGTTTDTQYF
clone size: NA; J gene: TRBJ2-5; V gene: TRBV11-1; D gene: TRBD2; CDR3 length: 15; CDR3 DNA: TGTGCCAGCAGCTACCCGGGACTAGCGGTCAATGAGCAGTACTTC; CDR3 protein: CASSYPGLAVNEQYF
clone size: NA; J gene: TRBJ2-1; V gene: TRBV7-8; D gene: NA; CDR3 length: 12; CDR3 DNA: TGTGCCAGCAGCTACCCCTACAGTGAGCAGTTCTTC; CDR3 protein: CASSYPYSEQFF
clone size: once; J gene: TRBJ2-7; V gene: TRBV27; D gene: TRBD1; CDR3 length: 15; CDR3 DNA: TGTGCCAGCGGTACAAACCGGGACAGCTCCTACGTGCAGTACTTC; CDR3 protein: CASGTNRDSSYVQYF
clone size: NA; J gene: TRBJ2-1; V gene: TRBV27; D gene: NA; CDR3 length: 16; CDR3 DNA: TGTGCCAGCAGTTTAAAACTCGGACAGACCCAAGAGACCCAGTTCTTC; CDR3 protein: CASSLKLGQTQETQFF
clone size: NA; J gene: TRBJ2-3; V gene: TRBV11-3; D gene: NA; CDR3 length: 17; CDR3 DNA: TGTGCCAGCAGCAACCCACGCCTAGAAGTTGGCACAGATACGCAGTATTTT; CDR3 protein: CASSNPRLEVGTDTQYF
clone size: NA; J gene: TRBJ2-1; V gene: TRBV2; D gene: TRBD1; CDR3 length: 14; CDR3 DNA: TGTGCCAGCAACCCTCGGGACAGGGCGAAGGAGCAGTTCTTC; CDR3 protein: CASNPRDRAKEQFF
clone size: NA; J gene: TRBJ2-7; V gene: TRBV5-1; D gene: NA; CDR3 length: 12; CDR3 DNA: TGCGCCAGCAGCTTGACATGGGACGAGCAGTACTTC; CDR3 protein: CASSLTWDEQYF
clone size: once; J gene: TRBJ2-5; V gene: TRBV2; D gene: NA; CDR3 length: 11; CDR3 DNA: TGTGCCAGCAGGGTGGAAAAGACCCAGTACTTC; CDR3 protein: CASRVEKTQYF